The 21 T cell receptor beta chains presented below share a single source sample, sequenced in a study of cytomegalovirus exposure and HLA in healthy donors. Primers included in the PCR were 60 Vbeta and 13 Jbeta primers. Here immunoSEQ multiplex PCR was the method, and the copy in TCRdb shows in-frame clones only, minus some. The profile shows 150,000 to 200,000 clones, 70% to 90% of them singletons. The specimen was PBMCs. These receptors all come from a man between 18 and 29 years old in good health and CMV-seropositive.

With respect to this clone: With a much larger clone just one base away, this may be a read error. This chain uses TRBV13 with TRBJ1-1; a possible D gene is TRBD1 (6 bases). CDR3 size: 14 residues. The V and J ends lost 4 bases and 1 base respectively, with 10 bases between them. Germline assignment: CDR1 PRHDT and CDR2 FYEKMQ (reference sequence). As DNA, the CDR3 is TGTGCCAGCAGCTCCAGGACAGCGAACACTGAAGCTTTCTTT. Translation gives CASSSRTANTEAFF.

This chain links TRBV7-2 with TRBJ2-7; unclear D gene. The CDR3 is 11 residues long. V gave up 5 bases and J gave up 3 bases, with 5 bases separating them. Germline CDR1 is SGHTA and CDR2 is FQGNSA. The DNA of the CDR3 is TGTGCCAGCAGCCCAGACTACGAGCAGTACTTC. Translating it yields CASSPDYEQYF.

The genes are TRBV18 and TRBJ1-1, with D possibly being TRBD1 (5 bases). There are 15 residues in the CDR3. The V gene's germline CDR1 is KGHSH and CDR2 LQKENI. Trimming removed 2 bases at V and 0 bases at J, with 10 bases between. The CDR3 sequence is CASSPLQELNTEAFF. The CDR3 region has the DNA TGTGCCAGCTCACCATTACAGGAATTGAACACTGAAGCTTTCTTT.

The chain has TRBV29-1 and TRBJ1-2, with D maybe TRBD1 (5 bases). Deletions cut 7 bases from V and 5 bases from J, with 20 bases between. This CDR3 region has 14 residues. Germline assignment: CDR1 SQVTM and CDR2 ANQGSEA. The CDR3 sequence is CSAPGSGAQYGYTF. In DNA form, the CDR3 reads TGCAGCGCCCCAGGAAGTGGGGCGCAATATGGCTACACCTTC. Using reference TRBV29-1 and TRBJ1-2 for the parts outside the CDR3, the full variable domain is SAVISQKPSRDICQRGTSLTIQCQVDSQVTMMFWYRQQPGQSLTLIATANQGSEATYESGFVIDKFPISRPNLTFSTLTVSNMSPEDSSIYLCSAPGSGAQYGYTFGSGTRLTVV.

CDR3 nucleotide sequence: TGTGCCAGCAGTTGGCAGGGCTCTGGAAACACCATATATTTT. It is translated as CASSWQGSGNTIYF. The rearrangement uses TRBV6-5 and TRBJ1-3, with a weak D call TRBD1 (5 bases). The CDR3 is 14 amino acids. CDR1 and CDR2 (germline): MNHEY, SVGAGI. V was trimmed by 4 bases and J by 0 bases, leaving 7 bases between them.

The rearrangement links TRBV7-2 to TRBJ1-4, with a tentative D call TRBD1 (5 bases). Germline CDR1 is SGHTA and CDR2 is FQGNSA. V lost 3 bases to trimming and J lost 8 bases, with 16 bases between them. This CDR3 spans 15 amino acids. The CDR3: CASSLGGTSNEKLFF. CDR3 coding DNA: TGTGCCAGCAGCTTGGGGGGGACGAGTAACGAAAAACTGTTTTTT.

The chain links TRBV15 to TRBJ1-1; D gene ambiguous. The CDR3 is made up of 15 amino acids. V lost 0 bases, J lost 5 bases, and 13 bases lay in between. Germline V CDR1 and CDR2: LNHNV, YYDKDF (reference sequence). The CDR3 nucleotides are TGTGCCACCAGCAGAGATTCGGGTAGAGGGACTGAAGCTTTCTTT. This sequence encodes CATSRDSGRGTEAFF.

The chain employs TRBV12-5 and TRBJ2-3; D may be TRBD2 (5 bases). Trimming stripped 2 bases from V and 5 bases from J, with 14 bases between. Germline assignment: CDR1 LGHNT and CDR2 FRNRAP. CDR3 length equals 15 residues. The CDR3 DNA sequence: TGTGCTAGTGGTTTGTTTCGGGATTTGGGAGATACGCAGTATTTT. Amino acid sequence: CASGLFRDLGDTQYF.

The gene calls are TRBV7-2 and TRBJ1-5, with 7 positions matching TRBD1. Germline V gives CDR1 SGHTA, CDR2 FQGNSA. J gave up 7 bases and V 5 bases, and 8 bases lay outside the gene matches. The CDR3 contains 14 residues. In DNA, the CDR3 is TGTGCCAGCAGCCCAGGGGGGAGTGGACAGCCCCAGCATTTT. Translating it yields CASSPGGSGQPQHF.

The V call is TRBV4-3, the J call TRBJ2-7; TRBD1 matches at 8 bases. V gave up 1 base and J gave up 5 bases; unmatched junction bases: 7. The CDR3 length is 15 residues. CDR1 and CDR2 from the germline V gene are LGHNA and YSLEER. Here the CDR3 reads CASSQVDRDGDEQYF. The CDR3 DNA is TGCGCCAGCAGCCAAGTGGACAGGGACGGCGACGAGCAGTACTTC.

This clone was detected only once. The chain recombines TRBV19 with TRBJ1-5; D remains unclear. This CDR3 region has 15 residues. V lost 9 bases, J lost 3 bases, and 18 bases lay in between. Germline V gene lookup returns CDR1 LNHDA and CDR2 SQIVND (reference sequence). CDR3 nucleotide sequence: TGTGCCAGCCGAACCTGGGGAGAATTCAATCAGCCCCAGCATTTT. It specifies CASRTWGEFNQPQHF. Full variable domain (rest looked up from reference TRBV19 and TRBJ1-5): DGGITQSPKYLFRKEGQNVTLSCEQNLNHDAMYWYRQDPGQGLRLIYYSQIVNDFQKGDIAEGYSVSREKKESFPLTVTSAQKNPTAFYLCASRTWGEFNQPQHFGDGTRLSIL.

This chain joins TRBV5-1 and TRBJ1-1, with 7 bases that match TRBD1. V was pared by 0 bases and J by 1 base, with 0 bases of the junction left unmatched. This CDR3 spans 14 amino acids. The V gene's germline CDR1 is SGHRS and CDR2 YFSETQ. The CDR3 spells CASSLEGANTEAFF. The CDR3 DNA reads as TGCGCCAGCAGCTTGGAGGGGGCGAACACTGAAGCTTTCTTT.

The chain has TRBV7-3 and TRBJ2-5; TRBD2 might be the D (5 bases). Germline V lookup: CDR1 SGHTA, CDR2 FQGTGA. The CDR3 is 13 residues long. Between the trimmed V and J ends, which lost 4 bases and 5 bases, there was a span of 11 bases. The CDR3 region is CASSWQRGETQYF. CDR3 in DNA: TGTGCCAGCAGCTGGCAGCGAGGGGAGACCCAGTACTTC.

The chain links TRBV19 to TRBJ1-4, with 10 bases aligning to TRBD1. The CDR3 runs to 15 residues. Losses at the gene ends were 5 bases for V and 8 bases for J; bases not matched to a gene: 8. The germline V gene encodes CDR1 LNHDA and CDR2 SQIVND (reference sequence). The CDR3: CASSDPGTGVEKLFF. The CDR3, as DNA: TGTGCCAGTAGTGACCCCGGGACAGGGGTAGAAAAACTGTTTTTT.

The chain recombines TRBV5-6 with TRBJ2-3; 7 bases match TRBD1. Per germline, CDR1 SGHDT and CDR2 YYEEEE. V trimming: 3 bases; J trimming: 4 bases; junction bases outside the gene matches: 2. The CDR3 sequence is 13 residues long. The CDR3 coding sequence is TGTGCCAGCAGCTCAGGGGGTTCAGATACGCAGTATTTT. Its translation: CASSSGGSDTQYF. Based on the CDR3 plus reference TRBV5-6 and TRBJ2-3, the full variable domain is DAGVTQSPTHLIKTRGQQVTLRCSPKSGHDTVSWYQQALGQGPQFIFQYYEEEERQRGNFPDRFSGHQFPNYSSELNVNALLLGDSALYLCASSSGGSDTQYFGPGTRLTVL.

The chain carries TRBV2 and TRBJ1-4; D gene ambiguous. The CDR3 extends over 14 amino acids. V lost 8 bases and J lost 0, with 10 bases in between. Germline V gene lookup returns CDR1 SNHLY and CDR2 FYNNEI. In DNA, the CDR3 is TGTGCCAGCGGTCGGGAGGCAACTAATGAAAAACTGTTTTTT. Translated: CASGREATNEKLFF.

The rearrangement uses TRBV6-5 and TRBJ2-1; D is possibly TRBD1 (6 bases). Germline values: CDR1 MNHEY, CDR2 SVGAGI. The V gene lost 6 bases and the J gene lost 4 bases, with 16 bases spanning the gap. CDR3 length: 15 amino acids. CDR3 in amino acids: CASRRGQRVYNEQFF. CDR3 nucleotide sequence: TGTGCCAGCAGGAGAGGACAGCGAGTATACAATGAGCAGTTCTTC.

The chain carries TRBV18 and TRBJ1-1; 7 bases align to TRBD1. This CDR3 has 15 residues. Trimming removed 2 bases from V and 0 bases from J; junction bases left unmatched: 3. The V gene's germline CDR1 is KGHSH and CDR2 LQKENI. The chain's CDR3 is CASSPGTAMNTEAFF. Here the CDR3 DNA reads TGTGCCAGCTCACCAGGGACAGCCATGAACACTGAAGCTTTCTTT. Filled out from reference TRBV18 and TRBJ1-1, the complete variable domain reads NAGVMQNPRHLVRRRGQEARLRCSPMKGHSHVYWYRQLPEEGLKFMVYLQKENIIDESGMPKERFSAEFPKEGPSILRIQQVVRGDSAAYFCASSPGTAMNTEAFFGQGTRLTVV.

Written as DNA, the CDR3 is TGTGCCAGCAGCTTCGGGGACACGGTCAACATTCAGTACTTC. Protein sequence: CASSFGDTVNIQYF. The chain combines TRBV7-2 with TRBJ2-4; the D gene is possibly TRBD1 (6 bases). The CDR3 extends over 14 amino acids. Germline V CDR1 and CDR2: SGHTA, FQGNSA. Deletions cut 3 bases from V and 7 bases from J, with 13 bases between.

The CDR3 coding sequence is TGTGCCACCAGCGGCGGAACAGATACGCAGTATTTT. Protein: CATSGGTDTQYF. The J gene is TRBJ2-3, the V gene TRBV15; no firm D call. The CDR3 has 12 amino acids. V lost 5 bases and J 3 bases, leaving 6 bases between the germline ends. Germline lookup yields CDR1 LNHNV and CDR2 YYDKDF (reference sequence).

This chain connects TRBV5-6 to TRBJ1-1, with D maybe TRBD1 (5 bases). V lost 0 bases and J lost 1, with 13 bases in between. This CDR3 is 16 amino acids long. Germline V gives CDR1 SGHDT, CDR2 YYEEEE. CDR3 in amino acids: CASSLARPGWNTEAFF. CDR3 coding DNA: TGTGCCAGCAGCTTGGCGCGTCCAGGGTGGAACACTGAAGCTTTCTTT.